A single sample is the source of the 4 T cell receptor beta chains below, sequenced in a study of CD8 T cells in ankylosing spondylitis (dated by TCRdb to about 2017). These receptors are not linked to any known antigen. Here is what the overall study found, with its caveats: A TCR beta motif of about 8 highly homologous amino acid variants appeared characteristic of blood from ankylosing spondylitis patients.

Libraries came from 5' RACE. TCRdb names Illumina HiSeq 2500 as the instrument used. Clones were called with MiXCR by TCRdb after fastp trimmed the public reads at Q25, and only in-frame beta chains were retained. When rows share a CDR3 protein, they turn into one entry using the most common DNA and genes. This sample lists 700,000 to 850,000 distinct CDR3 sequences; 10% to 15% were detected once. The ten largest make up 0.51% of the sample. Sequencing was carried out using blood, either unsorted or a sorted T cell fraction (not recorded which). Receptors were obtained from a male donor with ankylosing spondylitis.

This clonotype showed up just a few times. The chain recombines TRBV4-2 with TRBJ2-3, with 9 bases aligning to TRBD2. There are 16 residues in the CDR3. CDR1 LGHNA and CDR2 YNFKEQ come from the germline V gene. V lost 4 bases and J lost 5; bases outside the gene matches: 10. Written as DNA, the CDR3 is TGTGCCAGCAGCCGATCCAATAGCGGGAGTAGAGATACGCAGTATTTT. Translation: CASSRSNSGSRDTQYF.

This clonotype was observed many times. This chain links TRBV20-1 with TRBJ2-1; the D is unclear. With 4 bases removed from V and 8 bases from J, the gap between germline ends came to 15 bases. This CDR3 has 13 residues. Germline CDR1 reads DFQATT; CDR2 reads SNEGSKA (reference sequence). The DNA for the CDR3 is TGCAGTGCTACACGCTTTAGTAGTTATGAGCAGTTCTTC. Protein: CSATRFSSYEQFF.

The chain couples TRBV6-2 or TRBV6-3 to TRBJ1-1, with D unclear. Trimming left V 3 bases short and J 4 bases short, with 9 bases between. This CDR3 has 13 residues. Germline CDR1 MNHEY, CDR2 SVGEGT. CDR3 sequence (DNA): TGTGCCAGCAGTTATGGGAGGACCACTGAAGCTTTCTTT. Translation: CASSYGRTTEAFF.

This clonotype was seen a handful of times. The chain uses TRBV23-1 and TRBJ2-5; D gene uncertain. TRBV23-1 counts as an open reading frame of uncertain function. The CDR3 consists of 17 residues. Trimming took off 2 bases at V and 3 bases at J, with 19 bases between the two ends. The CDR3 nucleotides read TGCGCCAGCAGTCAAGGTCGCGGAACCCCCGGAAAAGAGACCCAGTACTTC. As protein: CASSQGRGTPGKETQYF.